The rows below give T cell receptor beta chains drawn from one sample of a study of cytomegalovirus exposure and HLA in healthy donors. TCRdb's table, derived via immunoSEQ multiplex PCR, lists solely in-frame clones and lacks some. Among 100,000 to 150,000 clones listed, approximately 80% were seen once. The sequenced sample was PBMCs. The receptors come from a woman aged 40-49 years in good health and CMV-seronegative. Both conserved end residues are part of each CDR3. The D gene is left open where the match is weak.

V gene | D gene | CDR3 protein
TRBV27 | TRBD1 | CASSLFGQDGYTF
TRBV5-1 | TRBD2 | CASSSGGNSEQFF
TRBV7-2 | NA | CASSLMGVGSGANVLTF
TRBV19 | NA | CATRGSHRNTEAFF
TRBV27 | NA | CASSTAGIGVYEQYF
TRBV7-9 | NA | CASSPGGGNTGELFF
TRBV19 | TRBD2 | CASSIASGGAGELFF
TRBV4-1 | NA | CASSPIIQGGETQYF
TRBV19 | TRBD1 | CASSSRQGRTYEQYF
TRBV19 | TRBD1 | CASRTGPTNEKLFF
TRBV6-5 | NA | CASSYPASGGGLFF
TRBV27 | TRBD1 | CASRLGGWGTEAFF
TRBV5-4 | NA | CASSRGPRGSRGTDTQYF
TRBV6-6 | TRBD1 | CASSQYRGNTEAFF
TRBV4-3 | NA | CASSQGQSGAYEQYF
TRBV29-1 | TRBD2 | CSVVRPSGSFEQYF
TRBV7-2 | NA | CASSFHRDGYTF
TRBV9 | NA | CASSDRIYGYTF